These 30 T cell receptor beta chains were all obtained from the same sample, sequenced in a study of cytomegalovirus exposure and HLA in healthy donors. The PCR used 60 Vbeta and 13 Jbeta primers. TCRdb keeps only in-frame clones here, not all; method: immunoSEQ multiplex PCR. Among about 200,000 clones, around 87% were seen once, and the ten largest hold 1.3%. Material for sequencing was PBMCs. These receptors all come from a man aged 25-40 years in good health and CMV-seronegative.

The V and J genes are TRBV5-1 and TRBJ1-1; 8 nucleotides align to TRBD1. This CDR3 has 17 residues. Germline CDR1 reads SGHRS; CDR2 reads YFSETQ. V gave up 3 bases and J gave up 5 bases; unmatched junction bases: 15. This CDR3 reads CASSYEIGQGGRTEAFF. The CDR3 nucleotides are TGCGCCAGCAGCTACGAGATTGGACAGGGAGGACGGACTGAAGCTTTCTTT.

This rearrangement joins TRBV6-5 to TRBJ2-5; D is ambiguous. Per germline, CDR1 MNHEY and CDR2 SVGAGI. CDR3 size: 15 residues. The V end was cut by 0 bases, the J end by 5 bases, with 13 bases between. CDR3 sequence: CASSYSPLPPETQYF. The CDR3 nucleotides read TGTGCCAGCAGTTACTCGCCCCTACCTCCCGAGACCCAGTACTTC.

The chain is built from TRBV6-1 and TRBJ2-1; 14 nucleotides match TRBD2. After removal of 0 bases from V and 8 bases from J, the junction contained 6 bases not matched to a gene. In germline, CDR1 is MNHNS, CDR2 SASEGT. This CDR3 is 17 amino acids long. The CDR3 here is CASSEAHGTSGSHEQFF. The DNA of the CDR3 is TGTGCCAGCAGTGAAGCCCACGGGACTAGCGGGAGTCATGAGCAGTTCTTC.

This clone has more than one count but fewer than ten. The V call is TRBV14, the J call TRBJ1-1; 7 positions agree with TRBD1. Germline loops: CDR1 SGHDN, CDR2 FVKESK. The CDR3 has 16 residues. V was pared by 3 bases and J by 1 base, with 8 bases of the junction left unmatched. The CDR3 protein is CASSQDIGGGNTEAFF. For the CDR3, the DNA is TGTGCCAGCAGCCAGGATATAGGGGGCGGGAACACTGAAGCTTTCTTT.

The V call is TRBV7-9, the J call TRBJ2-2; D is possibly TRBD1 (6 bases). V was trimmed by 1 base and J by 3 bases, leaving 12 bases between them. From germline, CDR1 is SEHNR and CDR2 FQNEAQ (reference sequence). The CDR3 loop spans 16 amino acids. The CDR3 coding sequence is TGTGCCAGCAGCTTAGGCAGGGGATTTTACACCGGGGAGCTGTTTTTT. Its protein product is CASSLGRGFYTGELFF.

The chain uses TRBV7-9 and TRBJ1-3, with D perhaps TRBD1 (5 bases). V was cut by 5 bases and J by 5 bases, with 10 bases left in between. This CDR3 has 13 residues. The V gene's germline CDR1 is SEHNR and CDR2 FQNEAQ (reference sequence). The CDR3 spells CASSGGSRNTIYF. CDR3 nucleotide sequence: TGTGCCAGCAGCGGGGGGAGTCGAAACACCATATATTTT.

This sequence joins TRBV19 and TRBJ1-5; TRBD1 matches 9 bases. This CDR3 region has 15 residues. Germline CDR1 is LNHDA and CDR2 is SQIVND (reference sequence). V lost 7 bases to trimming and J lost 0 bases; unmatched junction nucleotides: 4. Here the CDR3 reads CASKDRGNSNQPQHF. The CDR3 region has the DNA TGTGCCAGTAAAGACAGGGGGAATAGCAATCAGCCCCAGCATTTT.

V usage is TRBV6-1 and J usage is TRBJ1-2; D gene uncertain. CDR3 size: 13 residues. V lost 0 bases to trimming and J lost 6 bases, with 8 bases between them. Germline lookup yields CDR1 MNHNS and CDR2 SASEGT. The CDR3: CASSEAELDGYTF. The CDR3 DNA reads TGTGCCAGCAGTGAAGCGGAGTTAGATGGCTACACCTTC.

This clone showed up just once. The rearrangement uses TRBV4-1 and TRBJ2-7, with no clear D. CDR1 and CDR2 (germline): MGHRA, YSYEKL. This CDR3 comprises 16 residues. Trimming removed 0 bases from V and 0 bases from J, with 12 bases in between. The CDR3 spells CASSQDLDPSSYEQYF. In nucleotides, the CDR3 is TGCGCCAGCAGCCAAGATCTAGACCCTAGCTCCTACGAGCAGTACTTC.

This sequence joins TRBV2 and TRBJ2-7, with D maybe TRBD1 (6 bases). The CDR3 is 14 amino acids. The V end was cut by 4 bases, the J end by 2 bases, with 12 bases between. The germline CDR1 and CDR2 sequences are SNHLY and FYNNEI. The CDR3 DNA reads as TGTGCCAGCAGTGTGGGACCAGGGGCCTACGAGCAGTACTTC. Amino acid sequence: CASSVGPGAYEQYF.

V gene TRBV29-1 combines with J gene TRBJ2-3, with D possibly TRBD2 on 7 matching bases. Trimming took off 8 bases at V and 6 bases at J, with 15 bases between the two ends. The length of the CDR3 is 12 residues. In germline, CDR1 is SQVTM, CDR2 ANQGSEA. CDR3 protein: CSWGGGMDTQYF. The DNA of the CDR3 is TGCAGCTGGGGAGGGGGTATGGATACGCAGTATTTT.

The V and J genes are TRBV4-2 and TRBJ1-4, with 9 bases lining up with TRBD1. Germline lookup yields CDR1 LGHNA and CDR2 YNFKEQ. V shed 0 bases, J shed 7 bases, and the junction held 6 bases outside the gene matches. This CDR3 is built from 16 residues. In DNA form, the CDR3 reads TGTGCCAGCAGCCAAGATTTGGGACAGGGCGGTGAAAAACTGTTTTTT. Translating gives CASSQDLGQGGEKLFF.

V and J are TRBV27 and TRBJ2-3, with D hard to call. CDR1 MNHEY and CDR2 SMNVEV come from the germline V gene (reference sequence). The V and J ends lost 6 bases and 4 bases respectively, with 14 bases between them. CDR3 length: 14 residues. The CDR3 DNA sequence: TGTGCCAGCAGCCACCACCGCACTTCAGATACGCAGTATTTT. It yields the protein CASSHHRTSDTQYF.

The chain links TRBV2 to TRBJ1-6, with a weak D call TRBD1 (5 bases). From germline, CDR1 is SNHLY and CDR2 FYNNEI. V was trimmed by 6 bases and J by 0 bases, leaving 9 bases between them. The CDR3 totals 15 residues. CDR3 loop: CASRHDSSYNSPLHF. The CDR3, as DNA: TGTGCCAGCAGGCATGACAGCTCCTATAATTCACCCCTCCACTTT.

The CDR3: CASSPAMNTEAFF. CDR3 DNA sequence: TGTGCCAGCTCACCAGCTATGAACACTGAAGCTTTCTTT. The chain carries TRBV18 and TRBJ1-1; D is undetermined. Germline V lookup: CDR1 KGHSH, CDR2 LQKENI. Trimming pared 2 bases from V and 0 bases from J, leaving 4 bases between. The CDR3 is made up of 13 amino acids.

The chain uses TRBV4-3 and TRBJ1-4, with TRBD1 identical over 7 bases. Germline V gives CDR1 LGHNA, CDR2 YSLEER. The trim removed 2 bases at V and 3 bases at J, leaving 3 bases unmatched. CDR3 length: 15 residues. CDR3: CASSQYRGPNEKLFF. In DNA, the CDR3 is TGCGCCAGCAGCCAATACAGGGGCCCTAATGAAAAACTGTTTTTT.

The chain combines TRBV7-9 with TRBJ2-1, with TRBD1 as a possible D gene (6 bases). The CDR3 sequence is 15 residues long. Trimming left V 1 base short and J 12 bases short, with 19 bases between. Germline V gene data show CDR1 as SEHNR and CDR2 as FQNEAQ (reference sequence). This CDR3 reads CASSLVGQGPPGQFF. The CDR3 DNA reads as TGTGCCAGCAGCTTAGTCGGTCAGGGGCCACCCGGGCAGTTCTTC.

This chain connects TRBV2 to TRBJ1-5; a possible D gene is TRBD1 (5 bases). The CDR3 is 14 residues long. Germline CDR1 reads SNHLY; CDR2 reads FYNNEI. V was shortened by 6 bases and J by 0 bases, with 9 bases between the two germline ends. In DNA form, the CDR3 reads TGTGCCAGCAGGCGGGACCCTAGCAATCAGCCCCAGCATTTT. This translates into CASRRDPSNQPQHF.

The chain recombines TRBV5-8 with TRBJ2-7; unclear D gene. The CDR3 is 12 amino acids. From germline, CDR1 is SGHTS and CDR2 YDEGEE. V gave up 1 base and J gave up 7 bases, with 9 bases separating them. CDR3 sequence (DNA): TGTGCCAGCAGCTTGAACGTCGCGGAGCAGTACTTC. Its translation is CASSLNVAEQYF.

Remarks on this clone: An end of the junction does not agree with germline; a read error may underlie this. The chain has TRBV7-9 and TRBJ1-5, with TRBD1 identical over 9 bases. Per the germline V gene, CDR1 is SEHNR and CDR2 is FQNEAQ (reference sequence). The CDR3 is made up of 14 amino acids. In nucleotides, the CDR3 is TGTTCCAGCAGCGGAACAGGGGGCGTTCAGCCCCAGCATTTT. Translating gives CSSSGTGGVQPQHF. Supplemented by reference TRBV7-9 and TRBJ1-5, the full variable domain reads DTGVSQNPRHKITKRGQNVTFRCDPISEHNRLYWYRQTLGQGPEFLTYFQNEAQLEKSRLLSDRFSAERPKGSFSTLEIQRTEQGDSAMYLCSSSGTGGVQPQHFGDGTRLSIL.

The rearrangement joins TRBV4-1 to TRBJ2-2; no clear D gene. Per germline, CDR1 MGHRA and CDR2 YSYEKL. V gave up 4 bases and J gave up 5 bases, with 5 bases separating them. This CDR3 region has 12 residues. In nucleotides, the CDR3 is TGCGCCAGCAGCCTCTTGACCGGGGAGCTGTTTTTT. It codes for CASSLLTGELFF.

The V call is TRBV2, the J call TRBJ2-2; 10 nucleotides match TRBD1. Germline assignment: CDR1 SNHLY and CDR2 FYNNEI. This CDR3 spans 15 amino acids. V lost 6 bases and J lost 5; bases outside the gene matches: 6. Here the CDR3 reads CASRRQGALTGELFF. CDR3 DNA: TGTGCCAGCAGGAGACAGGGGGCGCTTACCGGGGAGCTGTTTTTT.

This clone was counted a few times. The chain couples TRBV6-5 to TRBJ2-7; 7 bases are shared with TRBD1. CDR1 and CDR2 from the germline V gene are MNHEY and SVGAGI. This CDR3 contains 14 residues. V gave up 7 bases and J gave up 0 bases; unmatched junction bases: 6. CDR3 in amino acids: CASKRDSLSYEQYF. The CDR3 DNA is TGTGCCAGCAAACGGGACAGCCTCTCCTACGAGCAGTACTTC.

The chain combines TRBV5-4 with TRBJ2-2; D might be TRBD1 (7 bases). CDR1 is SGHNT and CDR2 is YYREEE in the germline V gene (reference sequence). V dropped 0 bases and J dropped 5 bases, with 14 bases sitting between them. This CDR3 is 16 amino acids long. CDR3 region: CASSLVGGGVTGELFF. Here the CDR3 DNA reads TGTGCCAGCAGCTTGGTTGGAGGGGGCGTTACCGGGGAGCTGTTTTTT.

A word on this clone: Germline and junction disagree at one end, which may indicate a read error. This sequence joins TRBV7-7 and TRBJ2-5; tentatively, D is TRBD2 (6 bases). Germline V gene data show CDR1 as SSHAT and CDR2 as FNYEAQ (reference sequence). The CDR3 is 15 residues long. CDR3 in amino acids: CASSPAGRGRETQYF. CDR3 coding DNA: TGTGCTAGCAGCCCGGCGGGGCGGGGCAGAGAGACCCAGTACTTC.

The genes are TRBV4-3 and TRBJ2-7, with TRBD2 identical over 7 bases. This CDR3 comprises 14 residues. Germline lookup yields CDR1 LGHNA and CDR2 YSLEER. V dropped 1 base and J dropped 3; count of bases not matched to a gene: 3. CDR3 sequence reads: CASSQARGDYEQYF. CDR3 sequence (DNA): TGCGCCAGCAGCCAAGCTCGGGGGGACTACGAGCAGTACTTC.

The CDR3 protein is CTSSQYRDRGQVNTEAFF. CDR3 sequence (DNA): TGCACCAGCAGCCAATACCGGGACAGGGGACAAGTTAACACTGAAGCTTTCTTT. This sequence joins TRBV1 and TRBJ1-1; the table's D call of TRBD1 was not tested on the DNA. TRBV1 is described as a pseudogene. The CDR3 loop spans 18 amino acids.

CDR3 nucleotides: TGTGCCAGCAGTTGGGGGGTTGAAGCTTTCTTT. This sequence encodes CASSWGVEAFF. V gene TRBV6-5 combines with J gene TRBJ1-1; a weak D match, TRBD1 (5 bases). Trimming took off 4 bases at V and 7 bases at J, with 7 bases between the two ends. There are 11 residues in the CDR3. Germline V gene lookup returns CDR1 MNHEY and CDR2 SVGAGI.

This sequence joins TRBV4-3 and TRBJ1-2, with 7 bases aligning to TRBD1. V dropped 0 bases and J dropped 2; count of bases not matched to a gene: 3. Germline V gene sequence: CDR1 LGHNA, CDR2 YSLEER. CDR3 size: 15 residues. The CDR3 DNA reads as TGCGCCAGCAGCCAAGATTTGGGACAGAACTATGGCTACACCTTC. Translating it yields CASSQDLGQNYGYTF.

This chain connects TRBV19 to TRBJ2-1; D not resolved. Germline CDR1 is LNHDA and CDR2 is SQIVND (reference sequence). Deletions cut 2 bases from V and 4 bases from J, with 6 bases between. CDR3 length equals 13 residues. The CDR3 here is CASSIYLYNEQFF. The CDR3 nucleotides are TGTGCCAGTAGTATATACTTGTACAATGAGCAGTTCTTC.